This T cell receptor (delta chain) was sequenced for a study of gamma-delta chains in newborns, infants, children. In the study overall: Polyclonal expansion of innate γδ T cells after birth follows microbial exposure.

Germline-derived CDR1 and CDR2 are TSWWSYY and QGS. V was clipped by 0 bases and J by 0 bases, with 8 bases between them. There are 15 residues in the CDR3. This clone is labeled as large. Other DNA sequences within the sample encode an identical CDR3. TCRdb called clones from the reads again using CATT. The sample includes roughly 3,100 delta-chain clones, 51% of them seen just once. The specimen sequenced was blood. The chain links TRDV1 to TRDJ1, with D uncertain. This clonotype was obtained from a child who received the measles vaccine. This chain's CDR3 is CALGELDGYTDKLIF. DNA for the CDR3: TGTGCTCTTGGGGAACTAGATGGGTACACCGATAAACTCATCTTT.